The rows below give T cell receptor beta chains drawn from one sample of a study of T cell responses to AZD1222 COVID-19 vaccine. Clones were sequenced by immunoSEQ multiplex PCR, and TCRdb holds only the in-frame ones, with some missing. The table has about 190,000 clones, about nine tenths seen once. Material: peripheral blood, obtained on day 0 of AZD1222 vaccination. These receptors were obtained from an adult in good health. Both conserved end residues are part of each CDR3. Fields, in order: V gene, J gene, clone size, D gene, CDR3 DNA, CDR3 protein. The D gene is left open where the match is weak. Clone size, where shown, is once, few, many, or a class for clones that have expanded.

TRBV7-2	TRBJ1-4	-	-	TGTGCCAGCAGCTTAGGGATCCCGTTTGCAACTAATGAAAAACTGTTTTTT	CASSLGIPFATNEKLFF
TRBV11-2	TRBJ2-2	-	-	TGTGCCAGCAGCTTAGGGTCAGGGCCCCCCACCGGGGAGCTGTTTTTT	CASSLGSGPPTGELFF
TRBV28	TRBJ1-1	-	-	TGTGCCAGCACCCTAGGACAGCAACACACTGAAGCTTTCTTT	CASTLGQQHTEAFF
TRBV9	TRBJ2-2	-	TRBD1	TGTGCCAGCAGCCCTCGACAGGGAACGACCGGGGAGCTGTTTTTT	CASSPRQGTTGELFF
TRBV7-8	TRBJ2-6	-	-	TGTGCCAGCAGCTTAGGCTACACCCTCTCTGGGGCCAACGTCCTGACTTTC	CASSLGYTLSGANVLTF
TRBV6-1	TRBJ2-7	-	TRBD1	TGTGCCAGCAGTGCGGAATTTGACAGGGGGCGAGGGTACGAGCAGTACTTC	CASSAEFDRGRGYEQYF
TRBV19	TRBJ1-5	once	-	TGTGCCAGTAGTATGGTTGGGGGAGGGGATCAGCCCCAGCATTTT	CASSMVGGGDQPQHF
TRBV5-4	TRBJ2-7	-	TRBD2	TGTGCCAGCAGCTCTGGACTAGCGGGGTCTCGCAGCTCCTACGAGCAGTACTTC	CASSSGLAGSRSSYEQYF
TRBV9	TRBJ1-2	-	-	TGTGCCAGCAGCGCCAGCCCCAGACAGCCCTATGGCTACACCTTC	CASSASPRQPYGYTF
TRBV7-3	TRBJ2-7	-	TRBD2	TGTGCCAGCAGCCCCGGACTAGCGGGGTACTACGAGCAGTACTTC	CASSPGLAGYYEQYF
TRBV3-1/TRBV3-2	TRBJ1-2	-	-	TGTGCCAGCAGCCGGGACATCCAGGGAAACTATGGCTACACCTTC	CASSRDIQGNYGYTF
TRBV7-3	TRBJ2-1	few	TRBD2	TGTGCCAGCAGCTTAACGGGTTTAGCGGGGGGATTCCATGAGCAGTTCTTC	CASSLTGLAGGFHEQFF
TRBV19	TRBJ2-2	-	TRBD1	TGTGCCACAAAGGACAGGGGGGACGCGAACACCGGGGAGCTGTTTTTT	CATKDRGDANTGELFF
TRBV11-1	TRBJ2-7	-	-	TGTGCCAGCAGCGACTCAGGGTCCTACGAGCAGTACTTC	CASSDSGSYEQYF
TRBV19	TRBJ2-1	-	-	TGTGCCAGTAGTATAGACAGGGTCTCCTACAATGAGCAGTTCTTC	CASSIDRVSYNEQFF
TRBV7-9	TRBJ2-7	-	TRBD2	TGTGCCAGCAGCTTAGCGGGTAGCGGGAGGCCCCTTACCTACGAGCAGTACTTC	CASSLAGSGRPLTYEQYF
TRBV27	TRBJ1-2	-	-	TGTGCCAGCAGTTCACAGAGTTCGGGCTACACCTTC	CASSSQSSGYTF
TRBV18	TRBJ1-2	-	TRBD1	TGTGCCAGCTCATCCGGGACAGGGGAGCGTTATGGCTACACCTTC	CASSSGTGERYGYTF
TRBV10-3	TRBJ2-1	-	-	TGTGCCATCAACAGGGATAGCGATGAGCAGTTCTTC	CAINRDSDEQFF
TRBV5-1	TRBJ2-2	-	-	TGCGCCAGCAGCTTGGCTGGAGGGGCCGGGGAGCTGTTTTTT	CASSLAGGAGELFF
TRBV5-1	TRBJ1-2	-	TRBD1	TGCGCCAGCAGCTTGGGGGCAGGGGGCAACTATGGCTACACCTTC	CASSLGAGGNYGYTF
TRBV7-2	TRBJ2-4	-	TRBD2	TGTGCCAGCAGCTTAGACGGACTAGCGGGGTCTAGAGCCAAAAACATTCAGTACTTC	CASSLDGLAGSRAKNIQYF
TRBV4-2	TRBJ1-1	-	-	TGTGCCAGCAGCCAAGATCTGCCGGGGGCATACACTGAAGCTTTCTTT	CASSQDLPGAYTEAFF
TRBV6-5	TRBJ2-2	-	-	TGTGCCAGCAGTTCATATTCGAACACCGGGGAGCTGTTTTTT	CASSSYSNTGELFF
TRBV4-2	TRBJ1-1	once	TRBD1	TGTGCCAGCAGCCAAGATGGTCATACAGGGGAGACTGAAGCTTTCTTT	CASSQDGHTGETEAFF
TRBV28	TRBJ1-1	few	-	TGTGCCAGCAGAACCAGGGCCAGGGAGGACACTGAAGCTTTCTTT	CASRTRAREDTEAFF
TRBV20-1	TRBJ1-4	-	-	TGCAGTGCTAGTGATTCCGGACAGTCTAATGAAAAACTGTTTTTT	CSASDSGQSNEKLFF
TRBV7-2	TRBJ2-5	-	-	TGTGCCAGCAGGTCGCTGGGGGGGGCTGCAGAGACCCAGTACTTC	CASRSLGGAAETQYF
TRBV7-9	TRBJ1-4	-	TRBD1	TGTGCCAGCAGCTATGGGACAGTAAATGAAAAACTGTTTTTT	CASSYGTVNEKLFF
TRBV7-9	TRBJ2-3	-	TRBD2	TGTGCCAGCAGCCCAAGGGAGGGACTAGCGGGGGACACAGATACGCAGTATTTT	CASSPREGLAGDTDTQYF
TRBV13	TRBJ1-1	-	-	TGTGCCAGCAGCTTAGGACACGGTCTTACTGAAGCTTTCTTT	CASSLGHGLTEAFF
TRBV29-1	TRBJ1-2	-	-	TGCAGCGTTGTCCCCGGGAATAACTATGGCTACACCTTC	CSVVPGNNYGYTF
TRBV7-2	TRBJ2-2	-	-	TGTGCCAGCAGCTTATATACCAGGGCCCAGGGGGAGCTGTTTTTT	CASSLYTRAQGELFF
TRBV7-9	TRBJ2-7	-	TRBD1	TGTGCCAGCAGCTTCGGGACAGGGGGCATCTACGAGCAGTACTTC	CASSFGTGGIYEQYF
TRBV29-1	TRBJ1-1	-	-	TGCAGCGGTACTTCGGGAGTGAACACTGAAGCTTTCTTT	CSGTSGVNTEAFF
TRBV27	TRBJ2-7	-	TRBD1	TGTGCCAGCAGTCCTCTCCAGGGGGCGGGTGAGCAGTACTTC	CASSPLQGAGEQYF
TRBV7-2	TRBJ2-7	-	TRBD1	TGTGCCAGCAGCTTAGACGGGACAGCTACCTACGAGCAGTACTTC	CASSLDGTATYEQYF
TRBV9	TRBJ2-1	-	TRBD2	TGTGCCAGCAGCGTAGGTAGGGGGACTAGCTCCTACAATGAGCAGTTCTTC	CASSVGRGTSSYNEQFF
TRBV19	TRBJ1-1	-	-	TGTGCCAGTGGGGCCCTCATGAACACTGAAGCTTTCTTT	CASGALMNTEAFF
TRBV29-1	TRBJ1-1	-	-	TGCAGCGTCTTTGACACCTTGAACACTGAAGCTTTCTTT	CSVFDTLNTEAFF
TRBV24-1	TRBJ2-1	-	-	TGTGCCACGGGGTTCTACAATGAGCAGTTCTTC	CATGFYNEQFF
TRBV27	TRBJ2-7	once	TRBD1	TGTGCCAGCAGTTTATCTCGGGACAGAGCCTACGAGCAGTACTTC	CASSLSRDRAYEQYF
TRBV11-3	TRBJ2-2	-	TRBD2	TGTGCCAGCAGCCTGTCTAGCGGCGGGGAGCTGTTTTTT	CASSLSSGGELFF
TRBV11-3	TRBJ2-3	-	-	TGTGCCAGCAGCTTAGGACGTTCTACGGAAGATACGCAGTATTTT	CASSLGRSTEDTQYF
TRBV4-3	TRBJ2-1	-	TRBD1	TGCGCCAGCAGCCAAGAAGCCCGGGGACAGGGTTCCTACAATGAGCAGTTCTTC	CASSQEARGQGSYNEQFF
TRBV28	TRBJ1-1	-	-	TGTGCCAGCAGTTTAACAGGGACGGCTGAAGCTTTCTTT	CASSLTGTAEAFF
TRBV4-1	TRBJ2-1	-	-	TGCGCCAGCAGCCAAGGCTGGGCGTTCTCCTACAATGAGCAGTTCTTC	CASSQGWAFSYNEQFF
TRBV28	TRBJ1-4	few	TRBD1	TGTGCCAGCAGTTTTGAGGGACAGGGGGCGGAAAAACTGTTTTTT	CASSFEGQGAEKLFF